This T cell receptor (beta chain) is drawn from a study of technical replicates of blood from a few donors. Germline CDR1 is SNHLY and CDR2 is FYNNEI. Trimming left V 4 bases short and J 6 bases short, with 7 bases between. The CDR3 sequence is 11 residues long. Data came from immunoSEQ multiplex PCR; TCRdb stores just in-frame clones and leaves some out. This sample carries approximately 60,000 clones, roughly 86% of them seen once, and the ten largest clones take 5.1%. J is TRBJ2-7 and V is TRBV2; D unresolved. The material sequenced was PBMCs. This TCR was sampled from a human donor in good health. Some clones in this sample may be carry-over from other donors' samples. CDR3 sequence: CASSGSSEQYF. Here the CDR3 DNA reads TGTGCCAGCAGTGGTAGCAGCGAGCAGTACTTC. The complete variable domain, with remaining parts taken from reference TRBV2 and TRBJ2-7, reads EPEVTQTPSHQVTQMGQEVILRCVPISNHLYFYWYRQILGQKVEFLVSFYNNEISEKSEIFDDQFSVERPDGSNFTLKIRSTKLEDSAMYFCASSGSSEQYFGPGTRLTVT.